This T cell receptor (beta chain) was retrieved from a study of radiotherapy plus CTLA-4 blockade in lung cancer. Focal radiation and CTLA-4 blockade (ipilimumab) were tested in chemo-refractory metastatic non-small-cell lung cancer patients. Study results and limitations: After radiotherapy and ipilimumab, tumor-derived clones expanded in peripheral blood.

As regards this clone: The antigen is unknown.

TCRdb's copy holds only in-frame clones and misses some; the assay was immunoSEQ multiplex PCR. The table includes over 95,000 clones, roughly 74% detected once. This CDR3 is 15 amino acids long. Trimming took 1 base from V and 8 from J; bases not matched to a gene: 6. The germline gives CDR1 SGHTA, CDR2 FQGNSA. This TCR came from a human donor with non-small cell lung cancer who had a partial response to radiotherapy plus ipilimumab. Some clones in this sample may be carry-over from other donors' samples. The chain carries TRBV7-2 and TRBJ2-4; TRBD2 aligns across 9 bases. Sample: peripheral blood, taken from a patient treated with radiotherapy plus ipilimumab. The CDR3 DNA reads TGTGCCAGCAGCTTAGGGTGGGGCGGGGGGGACATTCAGTACTTC. Its protein product is CASSLGWGGGDIQYF.